This TCR beta chain came from a study of radiation and T cells in renal cell carcinoma. General study points: Top tumor clonotypes rose in blood 2 weeks post-radiation, then contracted.

The CDR3 spans 13 residues. Germline V gene sequence: CDR1 SGHRS, CDR2 YFSETQ. The V end lost 0 bases, the J end lost 3 bases, and 5 bases lay between the germline ends. On this clone: Its antigen is unknown.

The time point denotes: blood 2 weeks post-SBRT. Sample treatment: 15 Gy SBRT to primary tumor, nephrectomy 4 weeks later. Serial blood draws occurred at baseline and 2 and 4 weeks post-SBRT. Method: immunoSEQ multiplex PCR; TCRdb's copy keeps in-frame clones and lacks some. Of some 76,000 clones in the sample, around 80% are singletons; the top ten hold 5.8%. The receptor's source is a man aged 60 to 69 with renal cell carcinoma. The V gene is TRBV5-1, the J gene TRBJ2-3; D unresolved. Sequencing was performed on blood, taken from a patient whose treatment included radiotherapy and nephrectomy. In nucleotides, the CDR3 is TGCGCCAGCAGCTTGGATCGGACAGATACGCAGTATTTT. Residues: CASSLDRTDTQYF.